The 32 T cell receptor beta chains listed next were all sequenced from one sample in a study of cytomegalovirus exposure and HLA in healthy donors. In the PCR, 60 Vbeta and 13 Jbeta primers were used. Repertoires were generated with immunoSEQ multiplex PCR, while TCRdb's copy carries only in-frame clones and drops some. The table has tens of thousands of clones, roughly 81% seen once. Material for sequencing was PBMCs. These TCRs come from a woman in her thirties in good health and CMV-seronegative.

The rearrangement uses TRBV7-9 and TRBJ1-1; D may be TRBD1 (6 bases). CDR3 length: 18 amino acids. Between the trimmed V and J ends, which lost 5 bases and 5 bases, there was a span of 27 bases. Per germline, CDR1 SEHNR and CDR2 FQNEAQ (reference sequence). This CDR3 is CASSQNRINRDSTTEAFF. The CDR3 coding sequence is TGTGCCAGCAGCCAAAATAGAATTAACAGGGATTCGACGACTGAAGCTTTCTTT.

The chain combines TRBV7-2 with TRBJ1-1, with 9 bases aligning to TRBD1. CDR1 and CDR2 from the germline V gene are SGHTA and FQGNSA. This CDR3 contains 15 residues. V lost 5 bases to trimming and J lost 4 bases; unmatched junction nucleotides: 8. This chain's CDR3 is CASSPTGGVRTEAFF. The CDR3 DNA reads as TGTGCCAGCAGCCCCACAGGGGGCGTACGCACTGAAGCTTTCTTT. Full variable domain (outside the CDR3, taken from reference TRBV7-2 and TRBJ1-1): GAGVSQSPSNKVTEKGKDVELRCDPISGHTALYWYRQSLGQGLEFLIYFQGNSAPDKSGLPSDRFSAERTGGSVSTLTIQRTQQEDSAVYLCASSPTGGVRTEAFFGQGTRLTVV.

The V and J genes are TRBV6-1 and TRBJ2-2, with TRBD2 identical over 16 bases. The CDR3 extends over 19 amino acids. The V gene end was trimmed by 3 bases and the J gene end by 6 bases; junction bases not matched to a gene: 10. The germline CDR1 and CDR2 sequences are MNHNS and SASEGT. The DNA for the CDR3 is TGTGCCAGCAGTGAGGGACTAGCGGGAGGGGGAGCGAAGGCCGGGGAGCTGTTTTTT. Residues: CASSEGLAGGGAKAGELFF.

The chain joins TRBV5-6 to TRBJ2-7; possibly TRBD1 for D (5 bases). The CDR3 is 12 amino acids. Germline V gene lookup returns CDR1 SGHDT and CDR2 YYEEEE. Trimming shortened V by 1 base and J by 7 bases, and 9 bases separated the two germline ends. Written as DNA, the CDR3 is TGTGCCAGCAGCTTGCCAGGGTATGAGCAGTACTTC. Protein: CASSLPGYEQYF.

This clone was detected only a few times. This chain links TRBV7-9 with TRBJ2-7; D perhaps matches TRBD2 (5 bases). Trimming pared 4 bases from V and 2 bases from J, leaving 15 bases between. Germline CDR1 reads SEHNR; CDR2 reads FQNEAQ (reference sequence). This CDR3 region has 15 residues. The CDR3 is CASSSPGISAYEQYF. The CDR3 DNA reads TGTGCCAGCAGCTCCCCCGGGATTTCTGCCTACGAGCAGTACTTC.

V and J are TRBV5-1 and TRBJ2-5, with D uncertain. The length of the CDR3 is 13 residues. Trimming removed 4 bases from V and 0 bases from J, with 7 bases in between. Germline values: CDR1 SGHRS, CDR2 YFSETQ. As DNA, the CDR3 is TGCGCCAGCAGCCTCCAGTACCAAGAGACCCAGTACTTC. Encoded protein: CASSLQYQETQYF.

The chain is built from TRBV28 and TRBJ2-7, with a weak D call TRBD1 (6 bases). Germline loops: CDR1 MDHEN, CDR2 SYDVKM. Trimming removed 5 bases at V and 3 bases at J, with 14 bases between. The CDR3 runs to 14 residues. The CDR3 sequence: CASSRFRDIYEQYF. The CDR3 bases are TGTGCCAGCAGTCGGTTTAGGGACATCTACGAGCAGTACTTC.

V and J are TRBV10-3 and TRBJ1-5, with 8 bases lining up with TRBD1. There are 13 residues in the CDR3. The germline V gene encodes CDR1 ENHRY and CDR2 SYGVKD. V dropped 6 bases and J dropped 7; count of bases not matched to a gene: 5. The CDR3 nucleotides read TGTGCCATCAGGCAGACAGGGGACCAGCCCCAGCATTTT. Amino acids: CAIRQTGDQPQHF.

The chain carries TRBV10-3 and TRBJ1-4; the D gene is possibly TRBD1 (5 bases). Trimming removed 0 bases at V and 1 base at J, with 27 bases between. The CDR3 extends over 22 amino acids. CDR1 is ENHRY, CDR2 SYGVKD, per germline. The CDR3 nucleotides are TGTGCCATCAGTGAGTCGAGGGTGGACAAGGAGGGAAGATACAGAACTAATGAAAAACTGTTTTTT. As protein: CAISESRVDKEGRYRTNEKLFF.

Points on this clone: At one end the junction does not follow the germline gene, possibly because of a read error. The genes are TRBV15 and TRBJ2-7; TRBD1 agrees at 12 bases. CDR1 is LNHNV and CDR2 is YYDKDF in the germline V gene (reference sequence). The CDR3 is 16 residues long. As DNA, the CDR3 is TGTGCCACCCATAAAAGCGGGACAGGGGGCTCTTTTGGCCCCAGCTTC. This gives the protein CATHKSGTGGSFGPSF.

The genes are TRBV4-1 and TRBJ2-7, with 8 positions matching TRBD2. In germline, CDR1 is MGHRA, CDR2 YSYEKL. J gave up 4 bases and V 1 base, and 6 bases lay outside the gene matches. The CDR3 runs to 15 residues. The CDR3 DNA follows: TGCGCCAGCAGCCAAGGGGCTAGCGGGTATTACGAGCAGTACTTC. It codes for CASSQGASGYYEQYF.

CDR3 region: CASSEAAGLTNTEAFF. The DNA for the CDR3 is TGTGCCAGCAGTGAAGCTGCAGGGTTAACGAACACTGAAGCTTTCTTT. The rearrangement uses TRBV6-1 and TRBJ1-1; D possibly corresponds to TRBD1 (5 bases). In germline, CDR1 is MNHNS, CDR2 SASEGT. With 0 bases removed from V and 1 base from J, the gap between germline ends came to 12 bases. The CDR3 is 16 amino acids.

This clone occurred a few times. This chain connects TRBV2 to TRBJ1-2; D might be TRBD1 (6 bases). CDR1 and CDR2 from the germline V gene are SNHLY and FYNNEI. The CDR3 sequence is 14 residues long. V was shortened by 1 base and J by 8 bases, with 14 bases between the two germline ends. CDR3 in amino acids: CASSEGGPWEGYTF. DNA of the CDR3: TGTGCCAGCAGTGAAGGGGGGCCCTGGGAAGGCTACACCTTC. Full variable domain (missing parts from reference TRBV2 and TRBJ1-2): EPEVTQTPSHQVTQMGQEVILRCVPISNHLYFYWYRQILGQKVEFLVSFYNNEISEKSEIFDDQFSVERPDGSNFTLKIRSTKLEDSAMYFCASSEGGPWEGYTFGSGTRLTVV.

This clone was counted only a few times. CDR3 sequence reads: CASGFGQPQHF. The DNA for the CDR3 is TGTGCTAGTGGTTTCGGTCAGCCCCAGCATTTT. The chain joins TRBV12-5 to TRBJ1-5; the D is unclear. Germline V lookup: CDR1 LGHNT, CDR2 FRNRAP. The CDR3 contains 11 residues. Trimming took 3 bases from V and 6 from J, leaving 3 bases between them.

The chain combines TRBV5-1 with TRBJ2-7, with TRBD2 matching over 8 bases. Germline trimming cut 4 bases from V and 2 bases from J; bases unmatched to any gene: 17. The CDR3 totals 18 residues. Germline CDR1 and CDR2: SGHRS and YFSETQ. The CDR3 DNA is TGCGCCAGCAGCGGACGGGGGTCCGGGAGGGCCGGGACCTACGAGCAGTACTTC. Residues: CASSGRGSGRAGTYEQYF.

The chain carries TRBV19 and TRBJ1-2; 11 bases are a match to TRBD1. Germline V gene data show CDR1 as LNHDA and CDR2 as SQIVND (reference sequence). There are 16 residues in the CDR3. Unmatched junction bases numbered 11, after V lost 5 bases and J lost 6 bases. CDR3 in amino acids: CASSSGQGAINNGYTF. The DNA for the CDR3 is TGTGCCAGTAGTTCCGGACAGGGGGCGATTAATAATGGCTACACCTTC.

The chain links TRBV5-1 to TRBJ2-1, with 7 bases lining up with TRBD2. V lost 2 bases, J lost 7 bases, and 9 bases stayed unmatched. Germline V gene sequence: CDR1 SGHRS, CDR2 YFSETQ. The CDR3 totals 15 residues. DNA of the CDR3: TGCGCCAGCAGCTTCCCCACGGGAGGAGGAAATGAGCAGTTCTTC. Translation: CASSFPTGGGNEQFF.

The rearrangement joins TRBV14 to TRBJ2-5; TRBD1 agrees at 11 bases. CDR3 size: 18 residues. The germline gives CDR1 SGHDN, CDR2 FVKESK. V lost 4 bases to trimming and J lost 5 bases; unmatched junction nucleotides: 15. CDR3 sequence: CASSPRSGQGAPWETQYF. CDR3 in DNA: TGTGCCAGCAGCCCCCGATCCGGACAGGGGGCACCGTGGGAGACCCAGTACTTC.

This clone was counted between two and nine times. This chain links TRBV11-2 with TRBJ2-7, with TRBD2 matching 8 bases. The germline gives CDR1 SGHAT, CDR2 FQNNGV. This CDR3 region has 16 residues. Trimming at V came to 4 bases and at J to 5 bases, leaving 13 bases not matched to a gene. The CDR3 DNA sequence: TGTGCCAGCAGCTCCGTACCTCGGGGGGGGCTAAACGAGCAGTACTTC. Translated: CASSSVPRGGLNEQYF.

The rearrangement uses TRBV9 and TRBJ2-7, with 9 bases aligning to TRBD2. The J segment lost 2 bases and the V segment lost 4 bases, leaving 10 bases of the junction unmatched. Germline V gene data show CDR1 as SGDLS and CDR2 as YYNGEE. The length of the CDR3 is 16 residues. The CDR3 here is CASSPRGAGGTYEQYF. CDR3 sequence (DNA): TGTGCCAGCAGCCCAAGGGGCGCGGGAGGGACCTACGAGCAGTACTTC.

A few counts support this clone. V gene TRBV28 combines with J gene TRBJ1-2; TRBD1 might be the D (6 bases). The CDR3 length is 13 residues. Germline V gene lookup returns CDR1 MDHEN and CDR2 SYDVKM. With 6 bases removed from V and 1 base from J, the gap between germline ends came to 9 bases. For the CDR3, the DNA is TGTGCCAGCAGCCTACAGGGTAACTATGGCTACACCTTC. This translates into CASSLQGNYGYTF.

The rearrangement links TRBV28 to TRBJ2-5; the D is unclear. The germline V gene has CDR1 MDHEN and CDR2 SYDVKM. The CDR3 has 14 amino acids. The V gene lost 5 bases and the J gene lost 2 bases, with 12 bases spanning the gap. DNA of the CDR3: TGTGCCAGCAGTAGCCGGGTCTTACAAGAGACCCAGTACTTC. Translating it yields CASSSRVLQETQYF.

The V call is TRBV6-1, the J call TRBJ1-2, with D hard to call. Germline CDR1 MNHNS, CDR2 SASEGT. This CDR3 spans 13 amino acids. With 11 bases removed from V and 5 bases from J, the gap between germline ends came to 18 bases. The CDR3 bases are TGTGCCTCCACGTTCCACGGGGAATATGGCTACACCTTC. This gives the protein CASTFHGEYGYTF.

This chain joins TRBV28 and TRBJ2-4; possible D gene TRBD1, 7 bases. Trimming cost V 6 bases and J 1 base, with 10 bases left between them. CDR1 and CDR2 (germline): MDHEN, SYDVKM. The CDR3 covers 14 residues. The CDR3 region is CASSPGGAKNIQYF. CDR3 coding DNA: TGTGCCAGCAGCCCAGGGGGGGCCAAAAACATTCAGTACTTC.

The chain combines TRBV30 with TRBJ1-2; tentatively, D is TRBD1 (6 bases). Germline V gene sequence: CDR1 GTSNPN, CDR2 SVGIG (reference sequence). Deletions cut 0 bases from V and 6 bases from J, with 14 bases between. The CDR3 contains 14 residues. In nucleotides, the CDR3 is TGTGCCTGGAGTGTTTACAGGGTGCGGAATGGCTACACCTTC. It codes for CAWSVYRVRNGYTF.

This clone was counted a single time. V gene TRBV27 combines with J gene TRBJ1-4; the D is unclear. Deletions cut 4 bases from V and 12 bases from J, with 21 bases between. The CDR3 consists of 15 residues. Germline CDR1 MNHEY, CDR2 SMNVEV (reference sequence). Here the CDR3 reads CASSSQPPTRAELFF. The CDR3 DNA is TGTGCCAGCAGTTCCCAACCTCCCACCAGAGCGGAACTGTTTTTT.

The V gene is TRBV29-1, the J gene TRBJ1-1; tentatively, D is TRBD1 (5 bases). The CDR3 sequence is 13 residues long. Germline V gene lookup returns CDR1 SQVTM and CDR2 ANQGSEA. Between the trimmed V and J ends, which lost 6 bases and 1 base, there was a span of 12 bases. CDR3 bases: TGCAGCGTGGCCCGGGGGGGGAACACTGAAGCTTTCTTT. As protein: CSVARGGNTEAFF.

In nucleotides, the CDR3 is TGTGCCAGCAGCGGACAGGGCAGCACAGATACGCAGTATTTT. Protein sequence: CASSGQGSTDTQYF. The V call is TRBV9, the J call TRBJ2-3; 7 nucleotides align to TRBD1. Germline V lookup: CDR1 SGDLS, CDR2 YYNGEE. The V gene end was trimmed by 3 bases and the J gene end by 0 bases; junction bases not matched to a gene: 1. The CDR3 totals 14 residues.

V usage is TRBV4-1 and J usage is TRBJ2-7, with 7 bases identical to TRBD1. Germline V gene sequence: CDR1 MGHRA, CDR2 YSYEKL. V lost 0 bases, J lost 4 bases, and 6 bases stayed unmatched. The CDR3 covers 15 residues. The CDR3 is CASSQEGQQRYEQYF. In DNA form, the CDR3 reads TGCGCCAGCAGCCAAGAGGGACAGCAGAGATACGAGCAGTACTTC.

The genes are TRBV6-1 and TRBJ1-4, with TRBD1 matching 8 bases. The trim removed 8 bases at V and 3 bases at J, leaving 8 bases unmatched. The CDR3 loop spans 15 amino acids. The V gene's germline CDR1 is MNHNS and CDR2 SASEGT. The CDR3 region has the DNA TGTGCCAGCGTTTCTGCGACAGGGGCTAATGAAAAACTGTTTTTT. It specifies CASVSATGANEKLFF.

The chain couples TRBV5-5 to TRBJ1-1, with 8 bases lining up with TRBD1. With 2 bases clipped from V and 4 bases from J, the junction kept 1 base outside the gene matches. CDR3 size: 13 residues. Germline assignment: CDR1 SGHKS and CDR2 YYEKEE (reference sequence). The CDR3 bases are TGTGCCAGCAGCTTAACAGGGGGCACTGAAGCTTTCTTT. Translated: CASSLTGGTEAFF.

This clone has more than one count but fewer than ten. This rearrangement joins TRBV7-2 to TRBJ2-3; 14 positions agree with TRBD2. The CDR3 extends over 16 amino acids. Germline trimming cut 4 bases from V and 5 bases from J; bases unmatched to any gene: 5. Germline V gene lookup returns CDR1 SGHTA and CDR2 FQGNSA. The CDR3 DNA sequence: TGTGCCAGCAGCTCGCCCGGGACTAGCGGGAGAGATACGCAGTATTTT. Protein product: CASSSPGTSGRDTQYF.